A single sample is the source of the 21 T cell receptor beta chains below, sequenced in a study of cytomegalovirus exposure and HLA in healthy donors. With 60 Vbeta and 13 Jbeta primers, the PCR was carried out. Profiling relied on immunoSEQ multiplex PCR, and the TCRdb table lists in-frame clones only, not all of them. The data contain about 130,000 clones, roughly two thirds of them singletons. The sample was PBMCs. These receptors were obtained from a man aged 25-45 years in good health and CMV-seropositive.

The CDR3 nucleotides are TGTGCCAGCAGCGACAGGGTCTCTGAAGCTTTCTTT. The encoded protein is CASSDRVSEAFF. The chain couples TRBV5-4 to TRBJ1-1; TRBD1 matches at 7 bases. The CDR3 spans 12 residues. The germline CDR1 and CDR2 sequences are SGHNT and YYREEE (reference sequence). Trimming took 4 bases from V and 6 from J; bases not matched to a gene: 3.

This clone has more than one count but fewer than ten. The gene calls are TRBV7-2 and TRBJ1-1, with no clear D. V lost 0 bases, J lost 10 bases, and 12 bases lay in between. Germline lookup yields CDR1 SGHTA and CDR2 FQGNSA. The CDR3 totals 13 residues. The CDR3 loop reads CASSLAHLRGAFF. The CDR3 bases are TGTGCCAGCAGCTTAGCGCATCTCCGGGGAGCTTTCTTT.

This rearrangement joins TRBV21-1 to TRBJ2-1; no DNA check was done on the table's D call, TRBD2. TRBV21-1 is a known pseudogene. There are 14 residues in the CDR3. The CDR3 sequence: CASNRLSGDNEQFF. CDR3 DNA: TGTGCCAGCAATCGACTTAGCGGGGACAATGAGCAGTTCTTC.

There are a few counts of this clone. The genes are TRBV27 and TRBJ1-3; D possibly corresponds to TRBD1 (6 bases). Deletions cut 7 bases from V and 2 bases from J, with 15 bases between. From germline, CDR1 is MNHEY and CDR2 SMNVEV (reference sequence). The CDR3 has 15 residues. CDR3 loop: CASKQGVSAGNTIYF. In DNA form, the CDR3 reads TGTGCCAGCAAACAGGGTGTCTCGGCTGGAAACACCATATATTTT.

With respect to this clone: Since no conserved phenylalanine or tryptophan closes the CDR3, a read error is the likely cause. The DNA is omitted, as the CDR3 cannot be located on it reliably, and the CDR3 follows TCRdb's listing. The chain links TRBV6-5 to TRBJ1-2; the table calls TRBD1, which could not be checked here. The germline gives CDR1 MNHEY, CDR2 SVGAGI. The CDR3 numbers 8 amino acids, ends counted. The chain's CDR3 is CASRGTGS.

The rearrangement links TRBV30 to TRBJ2-5; D possibly corresponds to TRBD2 (5 bases). The CDR3 extends over 14 amino acids. The V end was cut by 1 base, the J end by 2 bases, with 11 bases between. The V gene's germline CDR1 is GTSNPN and CDR2 SVGIG (reference sequence). CDR3 loop: CAWSAGLVQETQYF. Written as DNA, the CDR3 is TGTGCCTGGAGTGCCGGACTGGTACAAGAGACCCAGTACTTC.

This clone was observed a few times. Other nucleotide sequences in the sample specify the same CDR3. V gene TRBV2 combines with J gene TRBJ1-5; D unresolved. The V and J ends lost 8 bases and 3 bases respectively, with 14 bases between them. The CDR3 sequence is 14 residues long. CDR1 SNHLY and CDR2 FYNNEI come from the germline V gene. CDR3 region: CASRPGGSNQPQHF. The DNA of the CDR3 is TGTGCCAGCCGCCCGGGTGGCTCCAATCAGCCCCAGCATTTT.

V and J are TRBV6-6 and TRBJ1-5, with a tentative D call TRBD1 (6 bases). Trimming took 2 bases from V and 4 from J, leaving 12 bases between them. Germline values: CDR1 MNHNY, CDR2 SVGAGI (reference sequence). The CDR3 is made up of 15 amino acids. The CDR3 region has the DNA TGTGCCAGCAGTTACGGTGAGGGGGGGAATCAGCCCCAGCATTTT. It codes for CASSYGEGGNQPQHF.

This clone was seen a single time. This chain links TRBV4-1 with TRBJ1-5, with TRBD1 matching over 7 bases. The V and J ends lost 0 bases and 5 bases, in that order; junction bases with no gene match: 7. The V gene's germline CDR1 is MGHRA and CDR2 YSYEKL. The length of the CDR3 is 16 residues. Here the CDR3 reads CASSQEGRGADQPQHF. CDR3 DNA sequence: TGCGCCAGCAGCCAAGAGGGCAGGGGGGCCGATCAGCCCCAGCATTTT.

This clone was seen a handful of times. The chain combines TRBV29-1 with TRBJ2-5, with D maybe TRBD1 (7 bases). CDR3 length: 15 residues. The V end lost 7 bases, the J end lost 4 bases, and 22 bases lay between the germline ends. Germline V gene lookup returns CDR1 SQVTM and CDR2 ANQGSEA. The CDR3 DNA follows: TGCAGCGCCCCGACGGGACAGCGGGTGCCAGAGACCCAGTACTTC. Its protein is CSAPTGQRVPETQYF. The whole variable domain, filled in from reference TRBV29-1 and TRBJ2-5, reads SAVISQKPSRDICQRGTSLTIQCQVDSQVTMMFWYRQQPGQSLTLIATANQGSEATYESGFVIDKFPISRPNLTFSTLTVSNMSPEDSSIYLCSAPTGQRVPETQYFGPGTRLLVL.

V is TRBV11-2 and J is TRBJ2-1; 12 bases agree with TRBD2. The CDR3 runs to 17 residues. Germline CDR1 is SGHAT and CDR2 is FQNNGV. V shed 1 base, J shed 6 bases, and the junction held 7 bases outside the gene matches. The CDR3 DNA follows: TGTGCCAGCAGCTTAGCCCCGACTAGCGGGAGACTCAATGAGCAGTTCTTC. It encodes CASSLAPTSGRLNEQFF.

The count of this clone is one. The chain couples TRBV11-3 to TRBJ2-1, with 13 bases matching TRBD2. The CDR3 sequence is 16 residues long. Per germline, CDR1 SGHNT and CDR2 YENEEA. V was pared by 5 bases and J by 4 bases, with 5 bases of the junction left unmatched. CDR3 region: CASSLGLAGTYNEQFF. The CDR3 nucleotides read TGTGCCAGCAGCCTGGGACTAGCGGGGACGTACAATGAGCAGTTCTTC.

The chain joins TRBV5-1 to TRBJ2-2, with 7 bases fitting TRBD1. This CDR3 contains 17 residues. From germline, CDR1 is SGHRS and CDR2 YFSETQ. Trimming at V came to 1 base and at J to 1 base, leaving 7 bases not matched to a gene. DNA of the CDR3: TGCGCCAGCAGCTTGACCCGGGACAGCAAGAACACCGGGGAGCTGTTTTTT. Its protein product is CASSLTRDSKNTGELFF.

For this clone: Other DNA sequences in this sample translate to the same CDR3. The gene calls are TRBV9 and TRBJ2-7, with 10 bases fitting TRBD2. The V segment lost 5 bases and the J segment 2 bases; nucleotides outside the gene matches: 4. CDR3 size: 14 residues. Germline V gene data show CDR1 as SGDLS and CDR2 as YYNGEE. The CDR3 DNA reads TGTGCCAGCAGTCCTAGCGGGAGTCCCTACGAGCAGTACTTC. Translation: CASSPSGSPYEQYF.

This clone was counted a single time. V and J are TRBV6-1 and TRBJ2-1, with TRBD1 as a possible D gene (6 bases). The germline V gene encodes CDR1 MNHNS and CDR2 SASEGT. Trimming removed 6 bases at V and 2 bases at J, with 8 bases between. The CDR3 sequence is 13 residues long. CDR3 DNA sequence: TGTGCCAGCAGGGGGACACCCTACAATGAGCAGTTCTTC. Its protein product is CASRGTPYNEQFF.

The J gene is TRBJ2-1, the V gene TRBV6-5; TRBD2 aligns across 10 bases. The CDR3 consists of 15 residues. Trimming took 5 bases from V and 2 from J; bases not matched to a gene: 3. Germline CDR1 reads MNHEY; CDR2 reads SVGAGI. CDR3 protein: CASSKLAGTYNEQFF. CDR3 in DNA: TGTGCCAGCAGTAAACTAGCGGGAACCTACAATGAGCAGTTCTTC.

This sequence joins TRBV25-1 and TRBJ2-1; 14 bases are shared with TRBD2. V gave up 2 bases and J gave up 9 bases; unmatched junction bases: 3. The CDR3 extends over 15 amino acids. Germline-derived CDR1 and CDR2 are MGHDK and SYGVNS. DNA of the CDR3: TGTGCCAGCAGTGAAAGACTAGCGGGAGGGGGTGAGCAGTTCTTC. Protein sequence: CASSERLAGGGEQFF.

V usage is TRBV19 and J usage is TRBJ1-2; D may be TRBD1 (5 bases). CDR1 and CDR2 from the germline V gene are LNHDA and SQIVND (reference sequence). This CDR3 region has 16 residues. The V and J ends lost 1 base and 0 bases respectively, with 12 bases between them. The CDR3 protein is CASSIVPTEANYGYTF. The CDR3 DNA is TGTGCCAGTAGTATAGTCCCGACAGAGGCTAACTATGGCTACACCTTC. Based on the CDR3 plus reference TRBV19 and TRBJ1-2, the full variable domain is DGGITQSPKYLFRKEGQNVTLSCEQNLNHDAMYWYRQDPGQGLRLIYYSQIVNDFQKGDIAEGYSVSREKKESFPLTVTSAQKNPTAFYLCASSIVPTEANYGYTFGSGTRLTVV.

V and J are TRBV7-9 and TRBJ1-3; 7 nucleotides agree with TRBD1. The CDR3 has 18 residues. Germline V CDR1 and CDR2: SEHNR, FQNEAQ (reference sequence). After removal of 7 bases from V and 4 bases from J, the junction contained 19 bases not matched to a gene. This CDR3 reads CASTPTEARAGGGNTIYF. CDR3 in DNA: TGTGCCAGCACCCCAACCGAAGCTCGAGCAGGGGGAGGAAACACCATATATTTT.

The chain combines TRBV18 with TRBJ2-7; 10 nucleotides agree with TRBD2. Trimming took 5 bases from V and 7 from J; bases not matched to a gene: 11. The germline gives CDR1 KGHSH, CDR2 LQKENI. This CDR3 contains 15 residues. The CDR3 DNA sequence: TGTGCCAGCTCATTCACTAGCGGGAACACGGGGGAGCAGTACTTC. Translation: CASSFTSGNTGEQYF.

This chain joins TRBV5-1 and TRBJ1-1; TRBD1 agrees at 7 bases. Trimming took 2 bases from V and 0 from J; bases not matched to a gene: 7. The CDR3 sequence is 16 residues long. Germline lookup yields CDR1 SGHRS and CDR2 YFSETQ. CDR3 sequence: CASSLYRQGMNTEAFF. The CDR3 region has the DNA TGCGCCAGCAGCTTATACAGACAGGGCATGAACACTGAAGCTTTCTTT.